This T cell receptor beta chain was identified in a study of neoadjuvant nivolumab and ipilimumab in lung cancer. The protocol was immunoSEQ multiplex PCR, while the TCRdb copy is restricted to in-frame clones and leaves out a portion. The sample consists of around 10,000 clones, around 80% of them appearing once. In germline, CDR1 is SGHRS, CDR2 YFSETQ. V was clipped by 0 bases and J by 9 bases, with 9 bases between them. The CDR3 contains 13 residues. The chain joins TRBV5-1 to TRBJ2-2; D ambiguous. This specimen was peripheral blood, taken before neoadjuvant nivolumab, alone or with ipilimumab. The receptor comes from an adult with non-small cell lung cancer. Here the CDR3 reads CASSLAGARELFF. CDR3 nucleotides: TGCGCCAGCAGCTTGGCGGGTGCGCGGGAGCTGTTTTTT.